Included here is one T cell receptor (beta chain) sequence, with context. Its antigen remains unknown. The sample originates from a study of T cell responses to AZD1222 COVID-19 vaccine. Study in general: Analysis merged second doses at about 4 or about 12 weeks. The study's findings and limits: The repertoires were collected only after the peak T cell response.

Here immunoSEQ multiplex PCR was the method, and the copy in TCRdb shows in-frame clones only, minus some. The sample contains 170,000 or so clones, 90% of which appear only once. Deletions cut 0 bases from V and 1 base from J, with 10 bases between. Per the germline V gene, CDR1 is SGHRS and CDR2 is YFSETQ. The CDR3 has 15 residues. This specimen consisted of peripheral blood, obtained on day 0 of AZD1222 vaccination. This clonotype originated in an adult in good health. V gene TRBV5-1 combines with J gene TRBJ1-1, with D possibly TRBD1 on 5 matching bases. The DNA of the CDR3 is TGCGCCAGCAGCTTGGGGGACTTACAGAACACTGAAGCTTTCTTT. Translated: CASSLGDLQNTEAFF.